The T cell receptor beta chain described here comes from a study of blood T cell repertoires in COVID-19. About the research overall: Sites in the United States, Italy and Spain provided acute and convalescent COVID-19 samples. Sample material is recorded as cDNA or gDNA derived from T cells, B-cell-depleted T cells, or PBMCs.

V lost 4 bases, J lost 10 bases, and 17 bases lay in between. Germline values: CDR1 SGHNT, CDR2 YENEEA. This CDR3 spans 14 amino acids. The authors' processing: Scientists estimated how many nucleated cells there were by amplifying reference gene primers. TCRdb's copy holds only in-frame clones and misses some; the assay was immunoSEQ multiplex PCR. V, J and clone size are taken as reported in that table, and D and trimming were inferred from the DNA itself. The table shows fewer than 110,000 clones, with 70% to 90% occurring only once. This chain links TRBV11-3 with TRBJ2-1; D perhaps matches TRBD1 (6 bases). Material for sequencing was peripheral blood. The sequence came from a man aged 45 to 65 in a cohort sampled during active COVID-19. This CDR3 is CASSSFVGALEQFF. CDR3 sequence (DNA): TGTGCCAGCAGCTCGTTCGTGGGGGCCCTCGAGCAGTTCTTC.